This TCR beta chain was captured in a study of shared clonotypes between healthy human individuals. The trim removed 5 bases at V and 5 bases at J, leaving 10 bases unmatched. The germline V gene encodes CDR1 MNHEY and CDR2 SVGAGI. The CDR3 is made up of 15 amino acids. Study observations and caveats: Rarefaction showed sorted-subset sequencing was incomplete despite large depth.

Sequencing was performed with immunoSEQ multiplex PCR; in TCRdb, only in-frame clones are kept and a portion is missing. Among approximately 980,000 clones listed, over 75% were seen once. This clone was observed a handful of times. Its antigen is still unknown. The genes are TRBV6-5 and TRBJ2-5, with 8 nucleotides matching TRBD2. Material: memory CD4+ T cells sorted from blood. As for subset: CD45RA-negative fraction. The sequence came from a man aged 18 to 29 in good health. CDR3 sequence reads: CASSARAGGGETQYF. The CDR3 DNA follows: TGTGCCAGCAGTGCTAGGGCGGGGGGCGGCGAGACCCAGTACTTC.